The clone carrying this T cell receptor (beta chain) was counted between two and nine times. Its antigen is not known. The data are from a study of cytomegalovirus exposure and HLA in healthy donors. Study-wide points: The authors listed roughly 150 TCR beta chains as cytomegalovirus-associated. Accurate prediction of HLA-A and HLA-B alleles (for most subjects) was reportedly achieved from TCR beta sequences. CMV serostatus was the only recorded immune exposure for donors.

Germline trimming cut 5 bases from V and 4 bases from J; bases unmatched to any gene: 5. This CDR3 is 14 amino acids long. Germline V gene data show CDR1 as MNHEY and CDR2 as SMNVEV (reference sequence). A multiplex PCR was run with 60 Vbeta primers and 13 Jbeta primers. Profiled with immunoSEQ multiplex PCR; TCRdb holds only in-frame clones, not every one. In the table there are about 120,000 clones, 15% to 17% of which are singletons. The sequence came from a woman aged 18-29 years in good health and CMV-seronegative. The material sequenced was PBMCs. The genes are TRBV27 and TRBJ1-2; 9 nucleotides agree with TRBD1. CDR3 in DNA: TGTGCCAGCAGTCGGGACAGGGAGTTCTATGGCTACACCTTC. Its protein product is CASSRDREFYGYTF.